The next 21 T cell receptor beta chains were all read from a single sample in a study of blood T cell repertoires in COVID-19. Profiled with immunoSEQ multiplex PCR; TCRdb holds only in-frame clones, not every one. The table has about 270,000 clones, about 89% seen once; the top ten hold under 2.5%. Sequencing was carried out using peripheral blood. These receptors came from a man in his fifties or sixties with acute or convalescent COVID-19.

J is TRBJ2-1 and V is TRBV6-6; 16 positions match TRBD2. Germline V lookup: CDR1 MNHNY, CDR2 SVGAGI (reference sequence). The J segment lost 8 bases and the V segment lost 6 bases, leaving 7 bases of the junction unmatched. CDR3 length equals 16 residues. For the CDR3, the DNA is TGTGCCAGCAGACCGGGACTAGCGGGGGGGCCGGATGAGCAGTTCTTC. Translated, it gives CASRPGLAGGPDEQFF.

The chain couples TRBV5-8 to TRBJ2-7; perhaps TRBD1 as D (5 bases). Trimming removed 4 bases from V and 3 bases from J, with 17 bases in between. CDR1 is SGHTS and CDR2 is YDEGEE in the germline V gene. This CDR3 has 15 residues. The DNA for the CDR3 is TGTGCCAGCAGCCGCACAAGGGGTAGTTTCTACGAGCAGTACTTC. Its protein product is CASSRTRGSFYEQYF.

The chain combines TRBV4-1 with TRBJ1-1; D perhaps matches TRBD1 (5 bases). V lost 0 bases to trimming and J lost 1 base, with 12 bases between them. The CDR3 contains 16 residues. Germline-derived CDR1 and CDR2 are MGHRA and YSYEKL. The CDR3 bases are TGCGCCAGCAGCCAAGATGGGCACAGGCCGAACACTGAAGCTTTCTTT. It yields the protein CASSQDGHRPNTEAFF.

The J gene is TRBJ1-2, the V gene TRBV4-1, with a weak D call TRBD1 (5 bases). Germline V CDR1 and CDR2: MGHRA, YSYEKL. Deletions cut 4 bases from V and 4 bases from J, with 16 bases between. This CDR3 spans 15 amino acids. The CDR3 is CASSPWGGASYGYTF. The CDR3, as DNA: TGCGCCAGCAGCCCCTGGGGGGGAGCGTCCTATGGCTACACCTTC.

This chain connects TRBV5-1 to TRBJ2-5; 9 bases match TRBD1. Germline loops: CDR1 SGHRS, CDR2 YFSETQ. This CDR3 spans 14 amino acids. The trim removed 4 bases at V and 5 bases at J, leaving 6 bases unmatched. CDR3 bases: TGCGCCAGCAGCCCCGGGACAGGGTTGGAGACCCAGTACTTC. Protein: CASSPGTGLETQYF.

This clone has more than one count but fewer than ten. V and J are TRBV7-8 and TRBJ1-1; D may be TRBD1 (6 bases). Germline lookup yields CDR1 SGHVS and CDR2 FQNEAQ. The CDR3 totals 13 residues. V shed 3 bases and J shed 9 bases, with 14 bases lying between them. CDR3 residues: CASSFAGEWKAFF. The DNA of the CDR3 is TGTGCCAGCAGCTTTGCAGGGGAGTGGAAAGCTTTCTTT. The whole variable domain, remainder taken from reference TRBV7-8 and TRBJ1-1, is GAGVSQSPRYKVAKRGQDVALRCDPISGHVSLFWYQQALGQGPEFLTYFQNEAQLDKSGLPSDRFFAERPEGSVSTLKIQRTQQEDSAVYLCASSFAGEWKAFFGQGTRLTVV.

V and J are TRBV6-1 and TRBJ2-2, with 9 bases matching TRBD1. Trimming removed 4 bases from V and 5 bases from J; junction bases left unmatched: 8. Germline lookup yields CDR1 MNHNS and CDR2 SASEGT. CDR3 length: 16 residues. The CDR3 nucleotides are TGTGCCAGCAGTGGGGACCGGGACAGGGTGACCGGGGAGCTGTTTTTT. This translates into CASSGDRDRVTGELFF.

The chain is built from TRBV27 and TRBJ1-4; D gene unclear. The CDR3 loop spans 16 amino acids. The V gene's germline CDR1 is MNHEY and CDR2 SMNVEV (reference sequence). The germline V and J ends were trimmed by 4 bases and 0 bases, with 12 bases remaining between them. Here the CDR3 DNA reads TGTGCCAGCAGTTCCCTCCGAACTGCAACTAATGAAAAACTGTTTTTT. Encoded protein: CASSSLRTATNEKLFF.

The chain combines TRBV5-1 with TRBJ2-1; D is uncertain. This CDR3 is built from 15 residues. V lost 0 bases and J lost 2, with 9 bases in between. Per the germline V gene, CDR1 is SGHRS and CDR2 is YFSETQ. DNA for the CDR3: TGCGCCAGCAGCTTGGGGCCGAGGCCCTACAATGAGCAGTTCTTC. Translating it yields CASSLGPRPYNEQFF.

For the CDR3, the DNA is TGTGCCAGCTCACTGATACTCAACACCGGGGAGCTGTTTTTT. The encoded protein is CASSLILNTGELFF. V usage is TRBV18 and J usage is TRBJ2-2; D unresolved. V dropped 4 bases and J dropped 2 bases, with 8 bases sitting between them. The germline V gene encodes CDR1 KGHSH and CDR2 LQKENI. The CDR3 is 14 amino acids. Filled out from reference TRBV18 and TRBJ2-2, the complete variable domain reads NAGVMQNPRHLVRRRGQEARLRCSPMKGHSHVYWYRQLPEEGLKFMVYLQKENIIDESGMPKERFSAEFPKEGPSILRIQQVVRGDSAAYFCASSLILNTGELFFGEGSRLTVL.

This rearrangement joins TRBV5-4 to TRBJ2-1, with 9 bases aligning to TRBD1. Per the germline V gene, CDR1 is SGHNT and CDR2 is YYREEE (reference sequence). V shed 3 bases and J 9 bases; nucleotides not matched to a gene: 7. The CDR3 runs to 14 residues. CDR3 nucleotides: TGTGCCAGCAGCTCGTACAGGGGGCGAGGTGAGCAGTTCTTC. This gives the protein CASSSYRGRGEQFF.

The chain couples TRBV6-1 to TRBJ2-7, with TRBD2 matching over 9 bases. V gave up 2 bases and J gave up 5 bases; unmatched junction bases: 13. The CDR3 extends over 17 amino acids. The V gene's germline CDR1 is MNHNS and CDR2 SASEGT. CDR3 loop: CASSEKLAGPGVDEQYF. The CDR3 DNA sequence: TGTGCCAGCAGTGAAAAGCTAGCGGGGCCCGGGGTCGACGAGCAGTACTTC.

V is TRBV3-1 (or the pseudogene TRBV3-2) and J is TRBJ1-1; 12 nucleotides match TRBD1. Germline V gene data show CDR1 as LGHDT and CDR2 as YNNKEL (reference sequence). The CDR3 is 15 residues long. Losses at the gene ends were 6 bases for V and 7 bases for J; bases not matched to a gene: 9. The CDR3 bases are TGTGCCAGCAGGGACCCGGGACAGGGGGCTGATGAAGCTTTCTTT. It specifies CASRDPGQGADEAFF.

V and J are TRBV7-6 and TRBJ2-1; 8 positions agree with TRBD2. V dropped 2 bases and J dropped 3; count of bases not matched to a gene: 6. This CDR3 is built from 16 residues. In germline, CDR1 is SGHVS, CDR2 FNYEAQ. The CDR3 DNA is TGTGCCAGCAGCTTAAGGGGGACTAGAAGCTACAATGAGCAGTTCTTC. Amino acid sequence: CASSLRGTRSYNEQFF.

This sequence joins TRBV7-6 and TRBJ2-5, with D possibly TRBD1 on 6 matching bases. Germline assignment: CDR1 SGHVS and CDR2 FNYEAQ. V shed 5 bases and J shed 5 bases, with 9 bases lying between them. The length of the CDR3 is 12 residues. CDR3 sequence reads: CASSTGWETQYF. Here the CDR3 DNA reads TGTGCCAGCAGCACAGGGTGGGAGACCCAGTACTTC.

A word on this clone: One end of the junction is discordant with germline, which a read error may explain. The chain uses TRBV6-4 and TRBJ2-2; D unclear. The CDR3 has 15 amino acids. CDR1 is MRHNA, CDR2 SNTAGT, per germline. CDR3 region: CASSYSPRDTGELFF. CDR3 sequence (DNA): TGTGCCAGCAGTTACTCCCCACGGGACACCGGGGAGCTGTTTTTT.

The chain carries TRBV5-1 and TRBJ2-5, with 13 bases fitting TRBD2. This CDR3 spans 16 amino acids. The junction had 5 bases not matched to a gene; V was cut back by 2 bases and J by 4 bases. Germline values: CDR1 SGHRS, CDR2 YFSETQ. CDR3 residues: CASSFSRTSGGETQYF. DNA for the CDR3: TGCGCCAGCAGCTTCTCTCGGACTAGCGGGGGAGAGACCCAGTACTTC. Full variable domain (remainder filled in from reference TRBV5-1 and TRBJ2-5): KAGVTQTPRYLIKTRGQQVTLSCSPISGHRSVSWYQQTPGQGLQFLFEYFSETQRNKGNFPGRFSGRQFSNSRSEMNVSTLELGDSALYLCASSFSRTSGGETQYFGPGTRLLVL.

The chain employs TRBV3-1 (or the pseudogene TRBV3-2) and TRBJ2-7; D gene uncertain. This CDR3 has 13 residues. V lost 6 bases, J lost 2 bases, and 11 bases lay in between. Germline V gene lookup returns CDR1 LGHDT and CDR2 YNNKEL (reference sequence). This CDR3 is CASSYGLTYEQYF. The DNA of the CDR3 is TGTGCCAGCAGTTACGGTTTAACCTACGAGCAGTACTTC.

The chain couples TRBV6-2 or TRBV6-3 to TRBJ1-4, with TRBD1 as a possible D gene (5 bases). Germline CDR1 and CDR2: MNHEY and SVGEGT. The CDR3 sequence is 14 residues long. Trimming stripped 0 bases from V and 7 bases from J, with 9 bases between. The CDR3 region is CASSYSGPGEKLFF. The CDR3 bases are TGTGCCAGCAGTTACTCGGGGCCTGGTGAAAAACTGTTTTTT.

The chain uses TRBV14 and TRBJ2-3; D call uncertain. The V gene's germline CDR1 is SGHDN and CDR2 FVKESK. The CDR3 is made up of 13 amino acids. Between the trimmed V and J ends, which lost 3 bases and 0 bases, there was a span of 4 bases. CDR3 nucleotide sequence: TGTGCCAGCAGCCAGCAGAGCACAGATACGCAGTATTTT. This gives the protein CASSQQSTDTQYF.

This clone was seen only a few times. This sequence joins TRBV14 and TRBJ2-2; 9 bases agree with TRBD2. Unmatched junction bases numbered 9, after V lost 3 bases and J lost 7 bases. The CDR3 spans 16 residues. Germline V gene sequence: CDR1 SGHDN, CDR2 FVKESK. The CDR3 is CASSQNLAGLGGELFF. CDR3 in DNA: TGTGCCAGCAGCCAGAACCTAGCGGGGCTAGGCGGGGAGCTGTTTTTT. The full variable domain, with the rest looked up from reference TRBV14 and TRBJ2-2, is EAGVTQFPSHSVIEKGQTVTLRCDPISGHDNLYWYRRVMGKEIKFLLHFVKESKQDESGMPNNRFLAERTGGTYSTLKVQPAELEDSGVYFCASSQNLAGLGGELFFGEGSRLTVL.